One sample yielded the 19 T cell receptor beta chains listed below, sequenced in a study of T cell repertoires in cytomegalovirus infection. For these receptors, no antigen is known. TCRdb analysed the reads with MiXCR anew, one entry per CDR3 protein. The sample records fewer than 850,000 distinct CDR3 sequences, under 35% being singletons. The sample here was cultured CD8+ T cells from PBMCs, taken from culture after CMV antigen stimulation. These receptors came from a human donor in good health (CMV status not recorded). Some clones in this sample may be carry-over from other donors' samples.

This clonotype was found many times. The CDR3 here is CASSLRGPNTEAFF. CDR3 sequence (DNA): TGTGCCAGCAGCTTACGCGGACCGAACACTGAAGCTTTCTTT. The rearrangement joins TRBV28 to TRBJ1-1; D ambiguous. Trimming pared 6 bases from V and 1 base from J, leaving 12 bases between. CDR3 size: 14 residues. The germline CDR1 and CDR2 sequences are MDHEN and SYDVKM. The variable domain in full, completed from reference TRBV28 and TRBJ1-1, reads DVKVTQSSRYLVKRTGEKVFLECVQDMDHENMFWYRQDPGLGLRLIYFSYDVKMKEKGDIPEGYSVSREKKERFSLILESASTNQTSMYLCASSLRGPNTEAFFGQGTRLTVV.

This clonotype showed up just a few times. At one of its ends the junction is not consistent with the germline gene, which may arise from a read error. The CDR3 DNA follows: TGTGCCAGCAGCCCCCCAGCCGAGGTAAACGTTGGCTTT. It is translated as CASSPPAEVNVGF. V and J are TRBV12-3 or TRBV12-4 and TRBJ1-1; D gene unclear. CDR3 length: 13 residues.

This sequence joins TRBV11-2 and TRBJ1-6, with D possibly matching TRBD1 (5 bases). The CDR3 is 16 residues long. Germline V gene data show CDR1 as SGHAT and CDR2 as FQNNGV. Trimming stripped 2 bases from V and 3 bases from J, with 11 bases between. CDR3 bases: TGTGCCAGCAGCTTAACCGGGGCGAACTATAATTCACCCCTCCACTTT. Translated: CASSLTGANYNSPLHF.

CDR3 residues: CAQREQGDAEAFF. CDR3 coding DNA: TGTGCCCAGCGGGAACAGGGTGATGCTGAAGCTTTCTTT. J is TRBJ1-1 and V is TRBV7-3, with a tentative D call TRBD1 (6 bases). The ends were cut back, 11 bases at V and 6 bases at J, with 19 bases in the middle. Germline V gene data show CDR1 as SGHTA and CDR2 as FQGTGA. The CDR3 totals 13 residues.

The chain recombines TRBV12-3 or TRBV12-4 with TRBJ1-5; D might be TRBD1 (6 bases). There are 14 residues in the CDR3. Trimming took 7 bases from V and 7 from J, leaving 17 bases between them. As DNA, the CDR3 is TGTGCCAGCACCCCGACAGGTAATGGCCAGCCCCAGCATTTT. It codes for CASTPTGNGQPQHF.

The gene calls are TRBV6-6 and TRBJ2-5, with 12 positions matching TRBD2. Per the germline V gene, CDR1 is MNHNY and CDR2 is SVGAGI (reference sequence). This CDR3 has 17 residues. With 0 bases clipped from V and 2 bases from J, the junction kept 4 bases outside the gene matches. The CDR3 protein is CASSYSTSGGSQETQYF. CDR3 bases: TGTGCCAGCAGTTACTCGACTAGCGGGGGATCTCAAGAGACCCAGTACTTC.

The rearrangement joins TRBV27 to TRBJ2-3, with D possibly called TRBD1 or TRBD2 (5 bases each). The V end lost 5 bases, the J end lost 4 bases, and 16 bases lay between the germline ends. CDR3 length: 15 amino acids. Germline V lookup: CDR1 MNHEY, CDR2 SMNVEV (reference sequence). The CDR3 protein is CASSPRGLGADTQYF. CDR3 DNA sequence: TGTGCCAGCAGTCCCCGAGGGCTAGGGGCAGATACGCAGTATTTT.

This chain joins TRBV29-1 and TRBJ1-2; a possible D gene is TRBD1 (6 bases). The V and J ends lost 3 bases and 5 bases respectively, with 10 bases between them. Germline loops: CDR1 SQVTM, CDR2 ANQGSEA. This CDR3 has 12 residues. CDR3 in amino acids: CSVETGGYGYTF. Written as DNA, the CDR3 is TGCAGCGTTGAGACAGGAGGGTATGGCTACACCTTC.

In this sample, this clonotype turned up a few times. The rearrangement links TRBV7-9 to TRBJ1-2, with a tentative D call TRBD1 (6 bases). The germline V gene encodes CDR1 SEHNR and CDR2 FQNEAQ (reference sequence). The CDR3 spans 14 residues. Deletions cut 2 bases from V and 6 bases from J, with 13 bases between. The CDR3 sequence: CASSLNSGGDGYTF. The CDR3, as DNA: TGTGCCAGCAGCTTAAATTCCGGGGGCGATGGCTACACCTTC.

The chain couples TRBV20-1 to TRBJ2-3; a possible D gene is TRBD2 (7 bases). Germline V gives CDR1 DFQATT, CDR2 SNEGSKA (reference sequence). CDR3 length equals 17 residues. The ends were cut back, 2 bases at V and 3 bases at J, with 21 bases in the middle. The CDR3 DNA sequence: TGCAGTGCTAGAACCTCCTTCAAAGGGGGGGGGACAGATACGCAGTATTTT. This codes for CSARTSFKGGGTDTQYF.

V is TRBV12-5 and J is TRBJ1-5; no clear D. Germline V lookup: CDR1 LGHNT, CDR2 FRNRAP. The CDR3 sequence is 11 residues long. The V end lost 7 bases, the J end lost 4 bases, and 5 bases lay between the germline ends. The CDR3 here is CASDENQPQHF. The CDR3 DNA reads as TGTGCTAGTGACGAGAATCAGCCCCAGCATTTT.

This clonotype was seen a few times. This chain connects TRBV29-1 to TRBJ1-2, with 7 bases that match TRBD1. The CDR3 contains 13 residues. CDR1 SQVTM and CDR2 ANQGSEA come from the germline V gene. Trimming at V came to 3 bases and at J to 6 bases, leaving 7 bases not matched to a gene. DNA of the CDR3: TGCAGCGTTGAGACAGGGTTAATAGATGGCTACACCTTC. Its protein is CSVETGLIDGYTF.

The V gene is TRBV2, the J gene TRBJ2-2; the D call may be TRBD1 or TRBD2 (6 bases each). The CDR3 loop spans 15 amino acids. Germline V gives CDR1 SNHLY, CDR2 FYNNEI. V lost 5 bases and J lost 2, with 12 bases in between. The CDR3 here is CASSLRGPNTGELFF. The CDR3 DNA reads TGTGCCAGCAGTCTCCGGGGGCCTAACACCGGGGAGCTGTTTTTT.

The genes are TRBV27 and TRBJ2-2; a weak D match, TRBD2 (6 bases). This CDR3 has 14 residues. Looked up from germline, CDR1 is MNHEY and CDR2 is SMNVEV (reference sequence). The V gene lost 10 bases and the J gene lost 2 bases, with 14 bases spanning the gap. DNA for the CDR3: TGTGCCACTCATCTGGGGGGAAACACCGGGGAGCTGTTTTTT. It yields the protein CATHLGGNTGELFF.

The V gene is TRBV6-5, the J gene TRBJ1-2; D not certain. In germline, CDR1 is MNHEY, CDR2 SVGAGI. The germline V and J ends were trimmed by 3 bases and 6 bases, with 20 bases remaining between them. The length of the CDR3 is 16 residues. CDR3 nucleotide sequence: TGTGCCAGCAGTTATTCGGCCTTGACCCTCTATAATGGCTACACCTTC. Protein product: CASSYSALTLYNGYTF.

This chain links TRBV19 with TRBJ1-1, with D maybe TRBD1 (5 bases). Between the trimmed V and J ends, which lost 3 bases and 0 bases, there was a span of 11 bases. The V gene's germline CDR1 is LNHDA and CDR2 SQIVND (reference sequence). The CDR3 spans 15 residues. The DNA for the CDR3 is TGTGCCAGTAGTATGGGACGGTTCATGAACACTGAAGCTTTCTTT. Its translation is CASSMGRFMNTEAFF. The full variable domain, completed using reference TRBV19 and TRBJ1-1, is DGGITQSPKYLFRKEGQNVTLSCEQNLNHDAMYWYRQDPGQGLRLIYYSQIVNDFQKGDIAEGYSVSREKKESFPLTVTSAQKNPTAFYLCASSMGRFMNTEAFFGQGTRLTVV.

A remark on this clonotype: At one of its ends the junction is not consistent with the germline gene, which may arise from a read error. The rearrangement links TRBV4-1 to TRBJ2-1; the match to TRBD1 covers 8 bases. Germline CDR1 is MGHRA and CDR2 is YSYEKL. The CDR3 has 18 amino acids. The CDR3 reads CASSQDPGQGAFYNEQFF. CDR3 DNA: TGTGCCAGCAGCCAAGATCCCGGGCAGGGGGCCTTTTACAATGAGCAGTTCTTC.

This clonotype appeared a few times. This chain connects TRBV27 to TRBJ1-1, with D tentatively TRBD1 (6 bases). The CDR3 runs 14 residues. Between the trimmed V and J ends, which lost 5 bases and 5 bases, there was a span of 15 bases. Germline values: CDR1 MNHEY, CDR2 SMNVEV (reference sequence). The CDR3 DNA reads as TGTGCCAGCAGTATCACAGGGTTCGGGACTGAAGCTTTCTTT. Amino acids: CASSITGFGTEAFF.

In its sample, this clonotype was seen many times. The chain recombines TRBV7-2 with TRBJ2-3; 9 bases map to TRBD2. V dropped 4 bases and J dropped 3; count of bases not matched to a gene: 11. Germline V CDR1 and CDR2: SGHTA, FQGNSA. This CDR3 spans 17 amino acids. Here the CDR3 reads CASSSFRAGGWTDTQYF. In nucleotides, the CDR3 is TGTGCCAGCAGCTCCTTCCGAGCGGGGGGTTGGACAGATACGCAGTATTTT.